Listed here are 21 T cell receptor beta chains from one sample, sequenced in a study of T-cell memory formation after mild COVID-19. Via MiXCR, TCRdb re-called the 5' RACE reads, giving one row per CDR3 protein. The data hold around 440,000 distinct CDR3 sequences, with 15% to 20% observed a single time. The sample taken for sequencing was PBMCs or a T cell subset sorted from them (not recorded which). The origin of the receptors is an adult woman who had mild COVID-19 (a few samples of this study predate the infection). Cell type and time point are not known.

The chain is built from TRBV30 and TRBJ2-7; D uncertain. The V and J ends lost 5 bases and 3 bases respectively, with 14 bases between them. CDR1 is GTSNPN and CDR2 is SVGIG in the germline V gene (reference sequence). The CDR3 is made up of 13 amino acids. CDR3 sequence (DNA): TGTGCCTGGTCCGAGGACCCTGTCTACGAGCAGTACTTC. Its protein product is CAWSEDPVYEQYF.

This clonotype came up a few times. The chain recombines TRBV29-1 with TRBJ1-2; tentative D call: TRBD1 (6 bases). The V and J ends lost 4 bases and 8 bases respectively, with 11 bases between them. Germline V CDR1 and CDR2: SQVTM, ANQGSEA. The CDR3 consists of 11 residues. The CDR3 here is CSVVGGKGYTF. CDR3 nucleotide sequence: TGCAGCGTTGTAGGGGGGAAGGGCTACACCTTC.

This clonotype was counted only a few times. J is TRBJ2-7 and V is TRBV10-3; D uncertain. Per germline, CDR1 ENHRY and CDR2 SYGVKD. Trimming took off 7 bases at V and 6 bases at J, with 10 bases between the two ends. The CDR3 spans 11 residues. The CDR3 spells CAINGTGEQYF. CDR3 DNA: TGTGCCATCAATGGCACCGGCGAGCAGTACTTC.

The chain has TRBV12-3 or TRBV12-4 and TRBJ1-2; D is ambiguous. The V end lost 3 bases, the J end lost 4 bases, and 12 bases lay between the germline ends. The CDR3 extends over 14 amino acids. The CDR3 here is CASSFNGEAYGYTF. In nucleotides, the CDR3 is TGTGCCAGCAGTTTTAACGGGGAGGCCTATGGCTACACCTTC.

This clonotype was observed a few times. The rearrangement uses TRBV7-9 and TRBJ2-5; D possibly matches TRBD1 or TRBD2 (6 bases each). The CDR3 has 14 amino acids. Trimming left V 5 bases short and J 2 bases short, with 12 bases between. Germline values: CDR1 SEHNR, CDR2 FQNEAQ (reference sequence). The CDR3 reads CASSRGASQETQYF. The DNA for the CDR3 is TGTGCCAGCAGCAGGGGGGCATCTCAAGAGACCCAGTACTTC.

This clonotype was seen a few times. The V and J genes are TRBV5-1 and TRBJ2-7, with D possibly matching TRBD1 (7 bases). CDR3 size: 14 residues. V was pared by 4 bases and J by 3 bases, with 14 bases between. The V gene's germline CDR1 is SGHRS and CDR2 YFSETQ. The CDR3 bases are TGCGCCAGCAGCGATCAGGGGGGCCGCTACGAGCAGTACTTC. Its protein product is CASSDQGGRYEQYF.

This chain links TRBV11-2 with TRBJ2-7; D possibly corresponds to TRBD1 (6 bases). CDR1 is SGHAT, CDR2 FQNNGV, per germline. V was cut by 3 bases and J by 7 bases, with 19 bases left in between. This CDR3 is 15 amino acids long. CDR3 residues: CASSFGGGLSWEQYF. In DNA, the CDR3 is TGTGCCAGCAGCTTCGGTGGGGGCCTAAGCTGGGAGCAGTACTTC.

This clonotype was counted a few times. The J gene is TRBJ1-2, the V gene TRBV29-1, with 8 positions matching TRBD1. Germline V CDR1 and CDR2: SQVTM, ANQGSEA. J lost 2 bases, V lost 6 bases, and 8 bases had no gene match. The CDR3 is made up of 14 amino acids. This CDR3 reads CSVLDRGQNYGYTF. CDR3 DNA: TGCAGCGTCCTTGACAGGGGTCAAAACTATGGCTACACCTTC.

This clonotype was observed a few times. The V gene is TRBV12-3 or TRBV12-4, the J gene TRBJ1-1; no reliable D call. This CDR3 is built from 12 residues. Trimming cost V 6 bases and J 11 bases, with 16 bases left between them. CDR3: CASSLRARWAFF. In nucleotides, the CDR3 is TGTGCCAGCAGCCTCCGGGCCCGGTGGGCTTTCTTT.

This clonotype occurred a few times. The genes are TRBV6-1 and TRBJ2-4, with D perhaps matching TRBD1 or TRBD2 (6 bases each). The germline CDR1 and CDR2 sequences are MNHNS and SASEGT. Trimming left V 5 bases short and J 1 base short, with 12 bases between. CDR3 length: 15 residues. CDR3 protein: CASSWGAEAKNIQYF. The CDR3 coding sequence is TGTGCCAGCAGTTGGGGGGCAGAGGCCAAAAACATTCAGTACTTC.

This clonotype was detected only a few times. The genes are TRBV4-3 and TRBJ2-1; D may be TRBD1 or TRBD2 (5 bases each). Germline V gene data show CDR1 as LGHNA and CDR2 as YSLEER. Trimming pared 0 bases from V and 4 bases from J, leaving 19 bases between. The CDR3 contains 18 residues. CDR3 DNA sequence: TGCGCCAGCAGCCAAGACGGTGGGGCGGGTGCGTGGTACAATGAGCAGTTCTTC. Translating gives CASSQDGGAGAWYNEQFF.

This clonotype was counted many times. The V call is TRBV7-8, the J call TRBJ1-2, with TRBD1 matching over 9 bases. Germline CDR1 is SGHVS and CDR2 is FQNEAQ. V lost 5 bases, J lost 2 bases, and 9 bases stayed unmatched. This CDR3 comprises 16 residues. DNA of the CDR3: TGTGCCAGCAGCACATGGACAGGGGAGGGGAACTATGGCTACACCTTC. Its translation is CASSTWTGEGNYGYTF.

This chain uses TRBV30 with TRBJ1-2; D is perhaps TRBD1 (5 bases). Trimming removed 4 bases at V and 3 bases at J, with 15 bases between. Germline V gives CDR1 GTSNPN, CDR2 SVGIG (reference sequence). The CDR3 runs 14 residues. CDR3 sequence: CAWNSDTGDYGYTF. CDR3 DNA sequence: TGTGCCTGGAACTCGGACACCGGGGACTATGGCTACACCTTC.

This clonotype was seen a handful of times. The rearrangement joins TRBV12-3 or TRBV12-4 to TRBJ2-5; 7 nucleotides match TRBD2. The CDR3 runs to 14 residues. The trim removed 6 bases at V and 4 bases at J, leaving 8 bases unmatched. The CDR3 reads CASSQDWEGETQYF. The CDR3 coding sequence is TGTGCCAGCAGCCAGGACTGGGAGGGAGAGACCCAGTACTTC.

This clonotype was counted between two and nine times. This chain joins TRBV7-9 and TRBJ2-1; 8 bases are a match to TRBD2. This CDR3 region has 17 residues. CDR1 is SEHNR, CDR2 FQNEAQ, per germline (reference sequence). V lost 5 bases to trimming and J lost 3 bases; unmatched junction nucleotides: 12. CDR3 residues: CASSPRLAGGHYNEQFF. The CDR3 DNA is TGTGCCAGCAGCCCCCGCTTGGCGGGAGGCCACTACAATGAGCAGTTCTTC.

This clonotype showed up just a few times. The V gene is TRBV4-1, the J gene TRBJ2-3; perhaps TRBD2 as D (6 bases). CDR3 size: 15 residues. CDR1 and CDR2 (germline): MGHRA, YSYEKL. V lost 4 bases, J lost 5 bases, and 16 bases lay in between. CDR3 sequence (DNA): TGCGCCAGCAGCCCTCGGGACTCCCTCGGAGATACGCAGTATTTT. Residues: CASSPRDSLGDTQYF.

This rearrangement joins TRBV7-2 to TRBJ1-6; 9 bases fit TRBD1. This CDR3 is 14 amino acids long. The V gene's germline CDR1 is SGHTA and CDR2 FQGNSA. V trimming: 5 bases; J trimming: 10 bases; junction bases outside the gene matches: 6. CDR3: CASSAQGARSPLHF. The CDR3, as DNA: TGTGCCAGCAGCGCACAGGGGGCGCGGTCACCCCTCCACTTT.

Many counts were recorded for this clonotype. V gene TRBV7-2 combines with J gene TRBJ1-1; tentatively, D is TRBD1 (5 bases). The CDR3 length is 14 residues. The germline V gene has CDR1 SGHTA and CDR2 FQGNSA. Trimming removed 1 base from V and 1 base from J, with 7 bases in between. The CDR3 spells CASSLGTTNTEAFF. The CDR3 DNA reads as TGTGCCAGCAGCTTAGGGACAACGAACACTGAAGCTTTCTTT.

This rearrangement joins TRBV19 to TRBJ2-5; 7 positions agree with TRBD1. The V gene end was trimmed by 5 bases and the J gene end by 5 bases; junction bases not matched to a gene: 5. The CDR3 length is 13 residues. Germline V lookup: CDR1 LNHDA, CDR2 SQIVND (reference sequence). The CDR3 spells CASSSQGRETQYF. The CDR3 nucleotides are TGTGCCAGTAGTTCACAGGGGCGGGAGACCCAGTACTTC.

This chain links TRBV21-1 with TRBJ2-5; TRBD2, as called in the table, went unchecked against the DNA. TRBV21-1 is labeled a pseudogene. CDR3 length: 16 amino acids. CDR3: CASSKAGAGRRETQYF. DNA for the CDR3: TGTGCCAGCAGCAAAGCTGGTGCAGGGAGGAGGGAGACCCAGTACTTC.

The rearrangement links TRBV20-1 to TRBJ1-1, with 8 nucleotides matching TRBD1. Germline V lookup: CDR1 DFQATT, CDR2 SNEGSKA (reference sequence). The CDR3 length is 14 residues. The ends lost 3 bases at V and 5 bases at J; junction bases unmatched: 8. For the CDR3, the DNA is TGCAGTGCTAGCTCAGGGGGCGGTAGAACTGAAGCTTTCTTT. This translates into CSASSGGGRTEAFF.